Detailed here is one T cell receptor beta chain. The antigen is undetermined. The sample is drawn from a study of T cell responses to AZD1222 COVID-19 vaccine. Clones were read by immunoSEQ multiplex PCR, and TCRdb kept only the in-frame ones, dropping some. This table has 150,000 to 200,000 clones, 85% to 95% appearing once. Notes on the study in general: Receipt of two AZD1222 doses was followed by a rise in Spike-specific TCR breadth and depth. Researchers report vaccine-associated CD4 TCRs spanning spike, with dominance at 160-218 and 743-854. Clonal diversity may have been underestimated in mostly white British donors.

The CDR3 length is 15 residues. V lost 3 bases to trimming and J lost 8 bases, with 19 bases between them. From germline, CDR1 is MDHEN and CDR2 SYDVKM. The starting material was peripheral blood, obtained on day 0 of AZD1222 vaccination. The chain couples TRBV28 to TRBJ1-2; the D gene is possibly TRBD1 (6 bases). The receptor's source is an adult in good health. CDR3 sequence reads: CASSFESWDTAGYTF. The DNA for the CDR3 is TGTGCCAGCAGTTTTGAGTCATGGGACACGGCCGGCTACACCTTC.